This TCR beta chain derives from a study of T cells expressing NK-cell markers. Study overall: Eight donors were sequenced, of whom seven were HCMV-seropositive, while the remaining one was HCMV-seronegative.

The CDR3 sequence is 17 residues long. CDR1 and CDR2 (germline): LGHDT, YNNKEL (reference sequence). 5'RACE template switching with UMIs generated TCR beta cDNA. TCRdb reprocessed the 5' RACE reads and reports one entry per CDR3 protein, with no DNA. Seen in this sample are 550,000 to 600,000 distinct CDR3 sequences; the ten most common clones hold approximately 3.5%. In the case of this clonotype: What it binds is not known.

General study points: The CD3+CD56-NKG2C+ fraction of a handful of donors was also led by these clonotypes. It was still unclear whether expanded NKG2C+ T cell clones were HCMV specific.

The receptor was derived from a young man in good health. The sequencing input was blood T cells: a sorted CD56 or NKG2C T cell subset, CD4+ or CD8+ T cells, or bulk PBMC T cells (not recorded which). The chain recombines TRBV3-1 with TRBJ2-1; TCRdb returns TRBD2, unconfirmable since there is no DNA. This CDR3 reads CASSPGRTGGLNNEQFF.